The 22 T cell receptor beta chains presented below share a single source sample, sequenced in a study of T cell repertoires in cytomegalovirus infection. TCRdb reanalysed the reads using MiXCR and keeps one entry per CDR3 protein. The sample shows around 71,000 distinct CDR3 sequences, roughly 37% of them seen only once. Their target antigens are unknown. The specimen was CD8+ T cells from cultured PBMCs, collected from culture after CMV antigen stimulation. Source of these receptors: a human donor in good health (CMV status not recorded). Some clones in this sample may be carry-over from other donors' samples.

This clonotype turned up a few times. The chain is built from TRBV7-9 and TRBJ2-4; tentatively, D is TRBD1 (6 bases). Trimming took off 11 bases at V and 3 bases at J, with 14 bases between the two ends. The CDR3 runs to 13 residues. Germline V gene sequence: CDR1 SEHNR, CDR2 FQNEAQ (reference sequence). The CDR3 DNA sequence: TGTGCCGCAGACAGGCCGGGCAAAAACATTCAGTACTTC. Translation gives CAADRPGKNIQYF.

The chain couples TRBV7-9 to TRBJ2-3, with D unresolved. CDR3 length equals 12 residues. Germline CDR1 and CDR2: SEHNR and FQNEAQ (reference sequence). Trimming took 7 bases from V and 3 from J, leaving 8 bases between them. CDR3 sequence (DNA): TGTGCCAGCACCTCATGGACAGATACGCAGTATTTT. Its protein is CASTSWTDTQYF.

The chain carries TRBV12-3 or TRBV12-4 and TRBJ1-2; possibly TRBD1 for D (5 bases). The CDR3 is 14 residues long. The V end lost 2 bases, the J end lost 7 bases, and 14 bases lay between the germline ends. CDR3 residues: CASSLSGGIGGYTF. The CDR3 DNA is TGTGCCAGCAGTTTATCCGGGGGGATCGGTGGCTACACCTTC.

This clonotype was found a few times. The V and J genes are TRBV7-8 and TRBJ1-1; possibly TRBD1 for D (6 bases). The CDR3 extends over 19 amino acids. The germline V gene encodes CDR1 SGHVS and CDR2 FQNEAQ. Deletions cut 1 base from V and 6 bases from J, with 27 bases between. The CDR3 loop reads CASSLGGLVRGPTLAEAFF. For the CDR3, the DNA is TGTGCCAGCAGCTTAGGAGGTCTCGTCCGGGGGCCAACACTAGCTGAAGCTTTCTTT.

J is TRBJ2-5 and V is TRBV4-3, with 11 bases matching TRBD2. Trimming took 0 bases from V and 5 from J; bases not matched to a gene: 11. This CDR3 spans 18 amino acids. The germline V gene has CDR1 LGHNA and CDR2 YSLEER. This CDR3 is CASSQDRGLAGGIETQYF. Written as DNA, the CDR3 is TGCGCCAGCAGCCAAGATCGCGGTCTAGCGGGGGGTATTGAGACCCAGTACTTC.

This clonotype was detected many times. The chain joins TRBV7-8 to TRBJ1-3; D is undetermined. This CDR3 comprises 17 residues. CDR1 and CDR2 from the germline V gene are SGHVS and FQNEAQ. The ends were cut back, 1 base at V and 4 bases at J, with 17 bases in the middle. CDR3 bases: TGTGCCAGCAGCTTAGAGACCCCGCCAAGGATAGGAAACACCATATATTTT. This sequence encodes CASSLETPPRIGNTIYF.

At least ten counts were recorded for this clonotype. The rearrangement joins TRBV7-2 to TRBJ2-7; D is undetermined. The CDR3 loop spans 13 amino acids. Germline-derived CDR1 and CDR2 are SGHTA and FQGNSA. The V gene lost 3 bases and the J gene lost 6 bases, with 12 bases spanning the gap. The CDR3 sequence: CASSLGAVFEQYF. CDR3 DNA sequence: TGTGCCAGCAGCTTGGGTGCAGTTTTCGAGCAGTACTTC. Full variable domain (outside the CDR3, taken from reference TRBV7-2 and TRBJ2-7): GAGVSQSPSNKVTEKGKDVELRCDPISGHTALYWYRQSLGQGLEFLIYFQGNSAPDKSGLPSDRFSAERTGGSVSTLTIQRTQQEDSAVYLCASSLGAVFEQYFGPGTRLTVT.

This sequence joins TRBV18 and TRBJ1-1, with D perhaps matching TRBD1 (5 bases). Between the trimmed V and J ends, which lost 0 bases and 7 bases, there was a span of 12 bases. The CDR3 totals 14 residues. Germline V gene data show CDR1 as KGHSH and CDR2 as LQKENI. CDR3 nucleotides: TGTGCCAGCTCACCACCGGAAGGGGCGGGTGAAGCTTTCTTT. This sequence encodes CASSPPEGAGEAFF. The variable domain in full, with the rest retrieved from reference TRBV18 and TRBJ1-1, is NAGVMQNPRHLVRRRGQEARLRCSPMKGHSHVYWYRQLPEEGLKFMVYLQKENIIDESGMPKERFSAEFPKEGPSILRIQQVVRGDSAAYFCASSPPEGAGEAFFGQGTRLTVV.

This clonotype was observed once. The V and J genes are TRBV7-6 and TRBJ2-5, with D maybe TRBD2 (5 bases). Germline CDR1 SGHVS, CDR2 FNYEAQ. CDR3 length: 13 amino acids. Trimming took 6 bases from V and 5 from J, leaving 13 bases between them. The CDR3 coding sequence is TGTGCCAGCAGTTCCAACCGAGGGGAGACCCAGTACTTC. The encoded protein is CASSSNRGETQYF.

This clonotype was detected only once. This chain uses TRBV7-6 with TRBJ1-1; D gene uncertain. The germline V gene has CDR1 SGHVS and CDR2 FNYEAQ. Trimming cost V 5 bases and J 8 bases, with 18 bases left between them. This CDR3 is 14 amino acids long. CDR3 DNA sequence: TGTGCCAGCAGCCCACCCTCGAGGGAAGGGGAAGCTTTCTTT. The encoded protein is CASSPPSREGEAFF.

This clonotype was counted only a few times. A much larger clone sits a single nucleotide away, making a read error possible. V is TRBV11-2 and J is TRBJ1-1; D call uncertain. V was shortened by 0 bases and J by 2 bases, with 4 bases between the two germline ends. Germline loops: CDR1 SGHAT, CDR2 FQNNGV. The CDR3 runs to 13 residues. CDR3: CASSLEGNTEAFF. CDR3 nucleotides: TGTGCCAGCAGCTTAGAGGGAAACACTGAAGCTTTCTTT.

This clonotype came up a few times. V is TRBV20-1 and J is TRBJ1-5; 8 nucleotides match TRBD1. This CDR3 region has 15 residues. Germline V gene lookup returns CDR1 DFQATT and CDR2 SNEGSKA (reference sequence). The junction had 8 bases not matched to a gene; V was cut back by 0 bases and J by 7 bases. The CDR3 DNA reads as TGCAGTGCTAGAGATGGCCAGGGGGCAGGACAGCCCCAGCATTTT. This translates into CSARDGQGAGQPQHF.

This chain joins TRBV5-8 and TRBJ1-5; no firm D call. Germline V gene sequence: CDR1 SGHTS, CDR2 YDEGEE. The V end lost 6 bases, the J end lost 1 base, and 8 bases lay between the germline ends. The CDR3 is made up of 13 amino acids. CDR3 loop: CASTPDSNQPQHF. The CDR3 bases are TGTGCCAGCACTCCGGACAGCAATCAGCCCCAGCATTTT. Full variable domain (rest looked up from reference TRBV5-8 and TRBJ1-5): EAGVTQSPTHLIKTRGQQATLRCSPISGHTSVYWYQQALGLGLQFLLWYDEGEERNRGNFPPRFSGRQFPNYSSELNVNALELEDSALYLCASTPDSNQPQHFGDGTRLSIL.

This clonotype showed up many times. V is TRBV7-6 and J is TRBJ1-2, with TRBD1 matching 7 bases. CDR1 and CDR2 from the germline V gene are SGHVS and FNYEAQ. The CDR3 runs to 18 residues. With V trimmed by 5 bases and J by 3 bases, 18 bases remained unmatched. The CDR3 DNA follows: TGTGCCAGCAGCCCCCCAGACAGGGCAAGGTCCAGTGACTATGGCTACACCTTC. It encodes CASSPPDRARSSDYGYTF.

The V gene is TRBV19, the J gene TRBJ2-1, with D possibly called TRBD1 or TRBD2 (5 bases each). Trimming stripped 6 bases from V and 0 bases from J, with 15 bases between. CDR1 is LNHDA, CDR2 SQIVND, per germline (reference sequence). The CDR3 spans 16 residues. The CDR3 DNA is TGTGCCAGTAGCCTCAACTGGGGGAGCTCCTACAATGAGCAGTTCTTC. Protein: CASSLNWGSSYNEQFF.

V is TRBV9 and J is TRBJ1-1; 8 bases are a match to TRBD1. V trimming: 0 bases; J trimming: 4 bases; junction bases outside the gene matches: 8. Germline CDR1 and CDR2: SGDLS and YYNGEE. This CDR3 is built from 16 residues. CDR3 loop: CASSVDSRTGLTEAFF. The CDR3 DNA follows: TGTGCCAGCAGCGTAGATAGTCGGACAGGGCTCACTGAAGCTTTCTTT.

The chain couples TRBV19 to TRBJ2-2; D is ambiguous. The CDR3 is 16 amino acids. The V and J ends lost 4 bases and 3 bases respectively, with 15 bases between them. The germline CDR1 and CDR2 sequences are LNHDA and SQIVND (reference sequence). The CDR3 is CASSTDGGSYTGELFF. The CDR3 DNA reads as TGTGCCAGTAGTACTGATGGCGGCAGCTACACCGGGGAGCTGTTTTTT.

The chain combines TRBV11-2 with TRBJ1-2, with D maybe TRBD1 (6 bases). The V gene's germline CDR1 is SGHAT and CDR2 FQNNGV. V was shortened by 1 base and J by 6 bases, with 9 bases between the two germline ends. The CDR3 is made up of 13 amino acids. The CDR3 loop is CASSLVGGNGYTF. The DNA for the CDR3 is TGTGCCAGCAGCTTAGTAGGGGGTAATGGCTACACCTTC.

This clonotype was picked up a small number of times. The chain carries TRBV12-3 or TRBV12-4 and TRBJ1-2; 9 nucleotides align to TRBD1. The CDR3 is made up of 16 amino acids. The V and J ends lost 0 bases and 3 bases, in that order; junction bases with no gene match: 5. Here the CDR3 DNA reads TGTGCCAGCAGTTTAGCCTGGACAGGGGCCTACTATGGCTACACCTTC. This encodes CASSLAWTGAYYGYTF.

V is TRBV15 and J is TRBJ1-4; the D gene is possibly TRBD1 (6 bases). The V end was cut by 5 bases, the J end by 2 bases, with 12 bases between. Per the germline V gene, CDR1 is LNHNV and CDR2 is YYDKDF (reference sequence). The CDR3 consists of 15 residues. This chain's CDR3 is CATSHRTVTNEKLFF. The CDR3 region has the DNA TGTGCCACCAGCCACCGGACAGTCACTAATGAAAAACTGTTTTTT. Filled out from reference TRBV15 and TRBJ1-4, the complete variable domain reads DAMVIQNPRYQVTQFGKPVTLSCSQTLNHNVMYWYQQKSSQAPKLLFHYYDKDFNNEADTPDNFQSRRPNTSFCFLDIRSPGLGDTAMYLCATSHRTVTNEKLFFGSGTQLSVL.

This clonotype has at least ten counts. This chain connects TRBV7-2 to TRBJ2-1; D may be TRBD2 (7 bases). Germline V gene lookup returns CDR1 SGHTA and CDR2 FQGNSA. The V end lost 1 base, the J end lost 7 bases, and 17 bases lay between the germline ends. This CDR3 region has 16 residues. The CDR3 reads CASSLVRGARRNEQFF. In nucleotides, the CDR3 is TGTGCCAGCAGCTTAGTACGGGGGGCGAGAAGAAATGAGCAGTTCTTC.

This clonotype was seen a few times. J is TRBJ2-7 and V is TRBV5-6; D may be TRBD1 (5 bases). This CDR3 contains 13 residues. CDR1 and CDR2 from the germline V gene are SGHDT and YYEEEE. V lost 4 bases and J lost 4, with 12 bases in between. CDR3 nucleotide sequence: TGTGCCAGCAGCCCAATTCAGGGATACGAGCAGTACTTC. Its translation is CASSPIQGYEQYF.